This TCR beta chain emerged from a study of blood T cell repertoires in COVID-19. At the level of the study: Material from acute and convalescent COVID-19 was sourced from the United States, Italy and Spain. In each case, the material was cDNA or gDNA derived from T cells, B-cell-depleted T cells, or PBMCs.

Study processing details: Amplification with reference gene primers provided the estimates of nucleated cell counts. Only in-frame clones appear in the TCRdb table, and some are missing; sequencing was by immunoSEQ multiplex PCR. The V and J calls and the clone size are those of that table, but D and trimming were determined from the DNA. In the table there are 310,000 or so clones, about nine tenths of which are singletons. Enrolment of Seattle patients took place during active infection, and they were followed longitudinally. The TCR comes from a woman younger than 45 with COVID-19, enrolled during active disease. Sequencing was carried out using peripheral blood.

The CDR3 reads CASSHLAGVFNEQFF. The CDR3 DNA is TGTGCCAGCAGTCATCTAGCGGGAGTATTCAATGAGCAGTTCTTC. V usage is TRBV7-9 and J usage is TRBJ2-1; 10 positions agree with TRBD2. Germline CDR1 reads SEHNR; CDR2 reads FQNEAQ (reference sequence). This CDR3 is built from 15 residues. V was pared by 6 bases and J by 6 bases, with 8 bases of the junction left unmatched.